This T cell receptor beta chain was found in a study of cytomegalovirus exposure and HLA in healthy donors. Study findings and constraints: The authors excluded some V segments, including TRBV6-2 and TRBV6-3, as indistinguishable. Sequencing had likely introduced a cluster of highly shared sequence variants as an artifact. Rarity marked most TCR sequences, yet some public TCRs occurred in many donors. Per published accounts, TCR beta sequences correctly predicted the HLA-A and HLA-B alleles of most subjects.

In the PCR, 60 Vbeta and 13 Jbeta primers were used. Some clones are missing from TCRdb's copy, which holds only in-frame ones; the method was immunoSEQ multiplex PCR. The sample has approximately 140,000 clones, approximately 73% seen once; the top ten hold around 1.4%. CDR1 is LGHNA, CDR2 YSLEER, per germline. The CDR3 sequence is 17 residues long. Trimming removed 3 bases at V and 2 bases at J, with 18 bases between. Of note for this clone: Its specificity is not known.

The chain has TRBV4-3 and TRBJ2-3; D may be TRBD1 (6 bases). This sequence originates from a woman aged 40-49 years in good health and CMV-seronegative. Sequenced: PBMCs. The CDR3 nucleotides read TGCGCCAGCAGCCAGCAATTCAGGGGCGATAACACAGATACGCAGTATTTT. It codes for CASSQQFRGDNTDTQYF.